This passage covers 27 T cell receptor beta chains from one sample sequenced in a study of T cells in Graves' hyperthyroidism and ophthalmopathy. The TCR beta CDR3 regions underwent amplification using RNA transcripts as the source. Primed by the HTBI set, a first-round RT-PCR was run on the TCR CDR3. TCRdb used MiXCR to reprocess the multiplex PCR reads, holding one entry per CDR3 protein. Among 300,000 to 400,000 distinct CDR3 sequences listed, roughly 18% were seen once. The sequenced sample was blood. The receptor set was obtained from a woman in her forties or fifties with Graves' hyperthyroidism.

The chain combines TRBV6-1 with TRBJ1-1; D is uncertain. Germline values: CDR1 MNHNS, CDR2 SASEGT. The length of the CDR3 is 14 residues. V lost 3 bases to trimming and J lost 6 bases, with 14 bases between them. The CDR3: CASSETRTSAEAFF. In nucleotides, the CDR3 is TGTGCCAGCAGTGAGACAAGGACGTCTGCTGAAGCTTTCTTT.

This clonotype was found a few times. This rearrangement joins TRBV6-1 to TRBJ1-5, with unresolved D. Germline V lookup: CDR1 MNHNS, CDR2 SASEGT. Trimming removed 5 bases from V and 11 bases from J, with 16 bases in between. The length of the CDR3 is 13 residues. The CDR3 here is CASSPTVGRAQHF. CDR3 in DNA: TGTGCCAGCAGTCCCACTGTAGGTCGGGCCCAGCATTTT.

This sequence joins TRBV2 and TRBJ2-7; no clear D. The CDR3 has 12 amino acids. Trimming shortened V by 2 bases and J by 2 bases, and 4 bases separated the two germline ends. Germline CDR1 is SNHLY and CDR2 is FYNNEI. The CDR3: CASSESTYEQYF. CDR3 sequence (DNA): TGTGCCAGCAGTGAATCGACCTACGAGCAGTACTTC.

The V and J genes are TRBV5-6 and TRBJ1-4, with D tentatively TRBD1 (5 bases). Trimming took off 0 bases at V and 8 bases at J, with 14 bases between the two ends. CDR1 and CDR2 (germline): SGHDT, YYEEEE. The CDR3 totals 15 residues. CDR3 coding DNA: TGTGCCAGCAGCTTGGGGGGGTCGGCCGGGGAAAAACTGTTTTTT. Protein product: CASSLGGSAGEKLFF.

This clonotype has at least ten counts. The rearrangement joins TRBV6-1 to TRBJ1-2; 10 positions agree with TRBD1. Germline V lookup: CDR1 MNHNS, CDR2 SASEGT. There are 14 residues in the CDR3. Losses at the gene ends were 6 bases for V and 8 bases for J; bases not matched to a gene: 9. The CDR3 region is CASSSGTGDVGYTF. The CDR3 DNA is TGTGCCAGCAGCTCCGGGACAGGGGACGTCGGCTACACCTTC.

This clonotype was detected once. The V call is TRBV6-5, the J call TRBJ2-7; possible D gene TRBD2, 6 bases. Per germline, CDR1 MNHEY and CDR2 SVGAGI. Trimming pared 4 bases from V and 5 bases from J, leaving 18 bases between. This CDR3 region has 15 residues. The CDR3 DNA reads TGTGCCAGCAGTTTATATCCGGGAGTTCGGGACGAGCAGTACTTC. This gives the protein CASSLYPGVRDEQYF.

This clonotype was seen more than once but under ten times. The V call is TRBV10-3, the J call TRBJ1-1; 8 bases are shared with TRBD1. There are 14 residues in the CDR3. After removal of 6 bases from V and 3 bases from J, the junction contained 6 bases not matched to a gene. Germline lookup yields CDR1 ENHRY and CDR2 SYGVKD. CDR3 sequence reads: CAIRAGTGDTEAFF. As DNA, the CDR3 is TGTGCCATCAGGGCCGGGACAGGAGACACTGAAGCTTTCTTT.

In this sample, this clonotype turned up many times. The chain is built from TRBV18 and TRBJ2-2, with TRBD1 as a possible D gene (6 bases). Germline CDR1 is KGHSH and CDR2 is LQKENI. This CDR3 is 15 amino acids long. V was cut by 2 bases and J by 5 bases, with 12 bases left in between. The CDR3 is CASSPDLTGTGELFF. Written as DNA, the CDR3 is TGTGCCAGCTCACCAGACCTCACAGGGACCGGGGAGCTGTTTTTT.

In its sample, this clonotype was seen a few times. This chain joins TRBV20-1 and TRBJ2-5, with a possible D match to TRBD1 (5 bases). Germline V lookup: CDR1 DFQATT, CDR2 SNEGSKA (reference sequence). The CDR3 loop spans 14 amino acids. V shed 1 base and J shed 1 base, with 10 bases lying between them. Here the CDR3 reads CSARGQSVQETQYF. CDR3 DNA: TGCAGTGCTAGAGGACAGTCCGTCCAAGAGACCCAGTACTTC.

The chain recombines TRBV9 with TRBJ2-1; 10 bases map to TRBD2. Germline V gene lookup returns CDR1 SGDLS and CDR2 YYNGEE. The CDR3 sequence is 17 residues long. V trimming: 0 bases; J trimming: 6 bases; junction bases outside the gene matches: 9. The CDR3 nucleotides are TGTGCCAGCAGCGTAGGTCCCCATAGCGGGGGGACCAATGAGCAGTTCTTC. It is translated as CASSVGPHSGGTNEQFF.

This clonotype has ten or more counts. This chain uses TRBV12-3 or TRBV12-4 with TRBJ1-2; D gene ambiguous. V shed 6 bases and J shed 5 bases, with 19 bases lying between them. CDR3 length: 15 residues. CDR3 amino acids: CASSKGSIPPYGYTF. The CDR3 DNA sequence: TGTGCCAGCAGCAAAGGGTCCATTCCCCCTTATGGCTACACCTTC.

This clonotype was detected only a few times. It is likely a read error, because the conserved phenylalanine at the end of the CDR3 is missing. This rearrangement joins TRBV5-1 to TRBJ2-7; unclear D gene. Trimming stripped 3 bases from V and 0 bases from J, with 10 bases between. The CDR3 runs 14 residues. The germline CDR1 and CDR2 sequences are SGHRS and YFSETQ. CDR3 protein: CASSSDTRSYEQYL. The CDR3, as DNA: TGCGCCAGCAGCTCAGACACACGCTCCTACGAGCAGTACCTC.

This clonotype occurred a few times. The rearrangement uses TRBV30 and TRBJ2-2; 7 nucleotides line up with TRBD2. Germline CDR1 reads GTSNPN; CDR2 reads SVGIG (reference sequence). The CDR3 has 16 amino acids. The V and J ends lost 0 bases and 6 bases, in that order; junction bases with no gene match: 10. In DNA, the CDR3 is TGTGCCTGGAGTGTACAAGGGAGGGGTGGATCCGGGGAGCTGTTTTTT. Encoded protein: CAWSVQGRGGSGELFF.

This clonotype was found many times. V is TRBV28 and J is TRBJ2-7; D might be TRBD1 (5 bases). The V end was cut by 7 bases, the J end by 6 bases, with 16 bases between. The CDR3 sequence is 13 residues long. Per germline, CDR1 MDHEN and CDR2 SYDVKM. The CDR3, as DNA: TGTGCCAGCAAACCGCAGGGTAGCATCGAGCAGTACTTC. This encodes CASKPQGSIEQYF.

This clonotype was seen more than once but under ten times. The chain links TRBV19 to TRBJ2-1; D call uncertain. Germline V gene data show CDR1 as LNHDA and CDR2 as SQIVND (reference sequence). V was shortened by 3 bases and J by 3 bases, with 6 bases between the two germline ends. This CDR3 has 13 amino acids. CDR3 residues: CASSIPDYNEQFF. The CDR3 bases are TGTGCCAGTAGTATCCCTGACTACAATGAGCAGTTCTTC.

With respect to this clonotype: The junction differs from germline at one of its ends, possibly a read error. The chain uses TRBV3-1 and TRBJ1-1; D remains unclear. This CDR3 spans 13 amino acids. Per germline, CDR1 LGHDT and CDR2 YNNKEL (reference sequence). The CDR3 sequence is CTSSQIMNTEAFF. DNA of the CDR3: TGTACCAGCAGCCAAATAATGAACACTGAAGCTTTCTTT. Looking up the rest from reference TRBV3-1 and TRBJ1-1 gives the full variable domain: DTAVSQTPKYLVTQMGNDKSIKCEQNLGHDTMYWYKQDSKKFLKIMFSYNNKELIINETVPNRFSPKSPDKAHLNLHINSLELGDSAVYFCTSSQIMNTEAFFGQGTRLTVV.

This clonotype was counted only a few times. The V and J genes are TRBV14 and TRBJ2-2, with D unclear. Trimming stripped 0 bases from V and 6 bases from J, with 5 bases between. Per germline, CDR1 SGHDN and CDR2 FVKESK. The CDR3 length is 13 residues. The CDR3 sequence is CASSQDWSGELFF. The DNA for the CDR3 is TGTGCCAGCAGCCAAGATTGGTCCGGGGAGCTGTTTTTT.

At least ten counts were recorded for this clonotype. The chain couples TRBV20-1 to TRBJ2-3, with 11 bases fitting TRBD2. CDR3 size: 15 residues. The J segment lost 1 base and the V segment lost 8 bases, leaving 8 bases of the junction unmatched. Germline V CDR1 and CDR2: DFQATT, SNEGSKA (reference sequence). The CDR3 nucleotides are TGCAGTTCCTTAAAACTAGCGGGAGGCACAGATACGCAGTATTTT. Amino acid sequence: CSSLKLAGGTDTQYF.

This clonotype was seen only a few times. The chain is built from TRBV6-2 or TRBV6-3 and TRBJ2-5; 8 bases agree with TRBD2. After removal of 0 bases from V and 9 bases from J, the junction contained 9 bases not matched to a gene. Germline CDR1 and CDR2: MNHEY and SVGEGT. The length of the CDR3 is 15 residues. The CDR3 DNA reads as TGTGCCAGCAGTTACTCTACTAGCGGTCGGGGGGCCCAGTACTTC. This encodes CASSYSTSGRGAQYF.

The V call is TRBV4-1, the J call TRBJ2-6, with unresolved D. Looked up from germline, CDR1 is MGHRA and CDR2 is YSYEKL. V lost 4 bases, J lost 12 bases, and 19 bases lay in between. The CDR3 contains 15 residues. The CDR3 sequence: CASSLRPALQPVLTF. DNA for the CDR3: TGCGCCAGCAGCCTGCGTCCAGCCCTACAGCCCGTCCTGACTTTC.

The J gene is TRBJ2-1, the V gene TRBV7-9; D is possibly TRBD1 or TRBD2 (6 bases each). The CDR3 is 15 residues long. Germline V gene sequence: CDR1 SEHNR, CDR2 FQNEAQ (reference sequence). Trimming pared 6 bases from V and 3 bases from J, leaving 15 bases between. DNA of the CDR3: TGTGCCAGCAGATTAAGGGGGGAGCTCTACAATGAGCAGTTCTTC. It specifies CASRLRGELYNEQFF.

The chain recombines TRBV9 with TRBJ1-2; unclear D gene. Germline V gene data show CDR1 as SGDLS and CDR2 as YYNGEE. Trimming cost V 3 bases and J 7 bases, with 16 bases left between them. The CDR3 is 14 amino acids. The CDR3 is CASSAAGTPGGYTF. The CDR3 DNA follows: TGTGCCAGCAGCGCAGCAGGCACCCCTGGTGGCTACACCTTC.

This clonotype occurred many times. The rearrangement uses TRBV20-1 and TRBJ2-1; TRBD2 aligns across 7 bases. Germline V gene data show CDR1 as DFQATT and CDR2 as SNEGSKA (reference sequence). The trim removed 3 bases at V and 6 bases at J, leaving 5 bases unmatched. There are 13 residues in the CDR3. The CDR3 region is CSARILAVNEQFF. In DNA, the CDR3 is TGCAGTGCTAGGATTCTAGCGGTCAATGAGCAGTTCTTC.

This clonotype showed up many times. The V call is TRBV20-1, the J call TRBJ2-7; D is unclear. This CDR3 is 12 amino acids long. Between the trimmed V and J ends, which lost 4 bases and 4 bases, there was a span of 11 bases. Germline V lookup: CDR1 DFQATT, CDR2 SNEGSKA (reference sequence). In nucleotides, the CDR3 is TGCAGTGCTACCGGGCCCAATTACGAGCAGTACGTC. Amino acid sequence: CSATGPNYEQYV.

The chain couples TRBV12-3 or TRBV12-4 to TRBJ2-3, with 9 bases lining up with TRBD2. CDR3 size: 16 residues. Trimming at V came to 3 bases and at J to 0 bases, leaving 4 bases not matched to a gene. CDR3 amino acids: CASSFLAGASTDTQYF. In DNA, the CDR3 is TGTGCCAGCAGTTTTTTAGCGGGGGCTAGCACAGATACGCAGTATTTT.

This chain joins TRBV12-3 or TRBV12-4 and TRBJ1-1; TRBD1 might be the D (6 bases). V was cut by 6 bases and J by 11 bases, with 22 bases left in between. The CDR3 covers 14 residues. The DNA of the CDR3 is TGTGCCAGCAGATCTAATTTTGGGGGGGGCGTGGCTTTCTTT. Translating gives CASRSNFGGGVAFF.

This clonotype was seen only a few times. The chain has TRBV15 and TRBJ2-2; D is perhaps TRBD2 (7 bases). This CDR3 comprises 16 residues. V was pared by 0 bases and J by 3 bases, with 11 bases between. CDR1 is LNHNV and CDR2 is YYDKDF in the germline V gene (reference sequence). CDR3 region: CATSRDWGGHTGELFF. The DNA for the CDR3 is TGTGCCACCAGCAGAGATTGGGGGGGCCACACCGGGGAGCTGTTTTTT.